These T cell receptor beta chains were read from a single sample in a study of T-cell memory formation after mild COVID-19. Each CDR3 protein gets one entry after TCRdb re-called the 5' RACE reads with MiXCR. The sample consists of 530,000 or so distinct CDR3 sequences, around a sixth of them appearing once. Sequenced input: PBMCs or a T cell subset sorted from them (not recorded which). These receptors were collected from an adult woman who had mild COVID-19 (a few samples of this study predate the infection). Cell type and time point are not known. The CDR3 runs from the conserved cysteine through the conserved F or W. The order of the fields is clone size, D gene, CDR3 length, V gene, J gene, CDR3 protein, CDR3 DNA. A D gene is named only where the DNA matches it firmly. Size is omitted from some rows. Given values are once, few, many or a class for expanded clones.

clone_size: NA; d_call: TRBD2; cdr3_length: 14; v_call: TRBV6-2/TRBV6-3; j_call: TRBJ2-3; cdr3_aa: CASSTGLVADTQYF; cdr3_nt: TGTGCCAGCAGTACCGGACTAGTCGCAGATACGCAGTATTTT
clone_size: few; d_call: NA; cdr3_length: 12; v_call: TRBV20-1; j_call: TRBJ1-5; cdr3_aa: CSARPHNQPQHF; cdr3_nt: TGCAGTGCTAGGCCCCACAATCAGCCCCAGCATTTT
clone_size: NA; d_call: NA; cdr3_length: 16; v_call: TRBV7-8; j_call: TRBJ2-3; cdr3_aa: CASSLVGSRNSDTQYF; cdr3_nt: TGTGCCAGCAGCTTAGTAGGTAGCCGAAACTCAGATACGCAGTATTTT
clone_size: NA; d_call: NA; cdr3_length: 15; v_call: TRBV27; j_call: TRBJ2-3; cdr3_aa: CASRRLWVGSDTQYF; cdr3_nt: TGTGCCAGCAGACGACTGTGGGTCGGTTCAGATACGCAGTATTTT
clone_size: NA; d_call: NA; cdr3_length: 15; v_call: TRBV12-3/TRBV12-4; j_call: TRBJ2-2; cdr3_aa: CASSLGLVNTGELFF; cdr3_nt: TGTGCCAGCAGTTTAGGACTAGTGAACACCGGGGAGCTGTTTTTT
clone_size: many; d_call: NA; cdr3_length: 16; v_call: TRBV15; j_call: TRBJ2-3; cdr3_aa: CATSRDGSSGADTQYF; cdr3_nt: TGTGCCACCAGCAGGGACGGGTCCTCGGGGGCAGATACGCAGTATTTT
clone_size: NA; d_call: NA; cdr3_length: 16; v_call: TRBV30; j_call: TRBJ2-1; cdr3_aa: CAWSPKGYGGRNEQFF; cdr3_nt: TGTGCCTGGAGCCCTAAGGGTTACGGGGGGCGTAATGAGCAGTTCTTC
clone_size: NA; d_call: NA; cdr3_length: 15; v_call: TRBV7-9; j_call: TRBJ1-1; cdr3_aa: CASSLGRSLNTEAFF; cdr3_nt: TGTGCCAGCAGCTTAGGGAGGTCTCTGAACACTGAAGCTTTCTTT
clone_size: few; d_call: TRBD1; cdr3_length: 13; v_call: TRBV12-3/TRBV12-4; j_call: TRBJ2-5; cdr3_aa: CASSPGQRETQYF; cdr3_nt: TGTGCCAGCAGTCCGGGACAGCGAGAGACCCAGTACTTC
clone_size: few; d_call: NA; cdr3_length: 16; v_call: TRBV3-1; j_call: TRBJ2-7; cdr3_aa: CASSQDGSTGADEQYF; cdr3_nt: TGTGCCAGCAGCCAAGATGGGTCAACGGGGGCGGACGAGCAGTACTTC
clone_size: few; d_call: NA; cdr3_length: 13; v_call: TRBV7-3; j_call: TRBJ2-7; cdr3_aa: CASSSQGGAEQYF; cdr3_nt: TGTGCCAGCAGCTCCCAAGGGGGGGCCGAGCAGTACTTC
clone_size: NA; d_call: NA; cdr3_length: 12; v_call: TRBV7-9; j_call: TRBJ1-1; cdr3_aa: CASSLEWAEAFF; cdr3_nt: TGTGCCAGCAGCCTCGAGTGGGCTGAAGCTTTCTTT
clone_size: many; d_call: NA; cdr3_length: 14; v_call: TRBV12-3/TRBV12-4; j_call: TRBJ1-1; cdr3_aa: CASSFGGRNTEAFF; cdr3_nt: TGTGCCAGCAGTTTTGGGGGGCGGAACACTGAAGCTTTCTTT
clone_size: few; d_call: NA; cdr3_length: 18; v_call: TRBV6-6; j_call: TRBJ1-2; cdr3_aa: CASSYSNLGHRSYYGYTF; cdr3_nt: TGTGCCAGCAGTTACTCGAACCTGGGACATCGCTCATACTATGGCTACACCTTC